A single sample is the source of the 20 T cell receptor beta chains below, sequenced in a study of T-cell reconstitution after alpha-beta-depleted transplantation in children. Unique molecular identifiers were built into the TCRbeta library. TCRdb fed the PCR reads into MiXCR, producing one record per CDR3 protein. The profile shows approximately 400,000 distinct CDR3 sequences, around 16% of them singletons. Sequenced here: PBMCs, mostly from graft donor cells, sampled 360 days after TCRalphabeta/CD19-depleted stem cell transplant. Receptors originate from a boy in the first two years of life who had a stem cell transplant for Wiskott-Aldrich syndrome, so the T cells may come from the graft donor.

V usage is TRBV6-1 and J usage is TRBJ2-5; 8 positions agree with TRBD2. The V gene's germline CDR1 is MNHNS and CDR2 SASEGT. This CDR3 comprises 15 residues. V was clipped by 8 bases and J by 2 bases; unmatched bases: 10. The CDR3 DNA reads as TGTGCCAGCTCTCGGTCTAGCGGGTTTCAAGAGACCCAGTACTTC. This encodes CASSRSSGFQETQYF.

This clonotype was detected only a few times. The chain employs TRBV7-9 and TRBJ2-7, with TRBD2 identical over 8 bases. CDR3 size: 15 residues. Germline V CDR1 and CDR2: SEHNR, FQNEAQ (reference sequence). J was trimmed by 4 bases and V by 2 bases; bases with no gene match: 7. The CDR3 loop is CASSLRRGEVYEQYF. The CDR3 coding sequence is TGTGCCAGCAGCTTAAGGCGGGGGGAAGTGTACGAGCAGTACTTC.

This clonotype was seen only a few times. The V gene is TRBV11-2, the J gene TRBJ2-7, with no clear D. Germline V gene sequence: CDR1 SGHAT, CDR2 FQNNGV. V lost 2 bases and J 3 bases, leaving 8 bases between the germline ends. The CDR3 consists of 13 residues. The CDR3: CASSLLVGYEQYF. The CDR3 nucleotides read TGTGCCAGCAGCTTATTAGTCGGCTACGAGCAGTACTTC. The full variable domain, completed using reference TRBV11-2 and TRBJ2-7, is EAGVAQSPRYKIIEKRQSVAFWCNPISGHATLYWYQQILGQGPKLLIQFQNNGVVDDSQLPKDRFSAERLKGVDSTLKIQPAKLEDSAVYLCASSLLVGYEQYFGPGTRLTVT.

For the CDR3, the DNA is TGTGCCACCAGCAGAGGTAGCGGGGGGGCCCGCACAGATACGCAGTATTTT. This sequence encodes CATSRGSGGARTDTQYF. The chain carries TRBV15 and TRBJ2-3, with 11 bases identical to TRBD2. The CDR3 covers 17 residues. Germline V lookup: CDR1 LNHNV, CDR2 YYDKDF (reference sequence). The V gene end was trimmed by 1 base and the J gene end by 1 base; junction bases not matched to a gene: 4.

The chain employs TRBV28 and TRBJ1-2, with no clear D. The CDR3 has 16 amino acids. V lost 1 base to trimming and J lost 1 base, with 13 bases between them. Germline values: CDR1 MDHEN, CDR2 SYDVKM. The CDR3 loop is CASSLFAGRDNYGYTF. The CDR3 DNA follows: TGTGCCAGCAGTTTATTCGCGGGGAGAGATAACTATGGCTACACCTTC.

This clonotype showed up just a few times. The chain carries TRBV24-1 and TRBJ2-2; D uncertain. CDR3 length: 14 residues. Per the germline V gene, CDR1 is KGHDR and CDR2 is SFDVKD. Trimming pared 5 bases from V and 1 base from J, leaving 7 bases between. DNA of the CDR3: TGTGCCACCAGTGCGGCCAGGAACACCGGGGAGCTGTTTTTT. Protein: CATSAARNTGELFF.

This clonotype was seen more than once but under ten times. V gene TRBV6-5 combines with J gene TRBJ2-1, with TRBD1 identical over 8 bases. The CDR3 extends over 15 amino acids. Germline V CDR1 and CDR2: MNHEY, SVGAGI. The ends lost 2 bases at V and 4 bases at J; junction bases unmatched: 4. CDR3 sequence: CASSYGRGRYNEQFF. CDR3 in DNA: TGTGCCAGCAGTTACGGCAGGGGGCGGTACAATGAGCAGTTCTTC.

V usage is TRBV20-1 and J usage is TRBJ2-1, with TRBD2 matching 8 bases. CDR1 and CDR2 (germline): DFQATT, SNEGSKA (reference sequence). Losses at the gene ends were 1 base for V and 0 bases for J; bases not matched to a gene: 8. This CDR3 has 17 amino acids. The CDR3 loop reads CSARVSSGLGSYNEQFF. The CDR3 bases are TGCAGTGCTAGAGTGTCTAGCGGGTTAGGCTCCTACAATGAGCAGTTCTTC.

This clonotype is termed large. This sequence joins TRBV7-9 and TRBJ2-1, with TRBD1 identical over 8 bases. V dropped 6 bases and J dropped 5; count of bases not matched to a gene: 9. Per germline, CDR1 SEHNR and CDR2 FQNEAQ (reference sequence). This CDR3 region has 15 residues. CDR3 coding DNA: TGTGCCAGCAGGCCCCCAGGGGGCGTTAACAATGAGCAGTTCTTC. Its translation is CASRPPGGVNNEQFF.

The gene calls are TRBV5-1 and TRBJ2-7, with 14 nucleotides matching TRBD2. This CDR3 contains 15 residues. V gave up 4 bases and J gave up 5 bases; unmatched junction bases: 5. Germline V gene lookup returns CDR1 SGHRS and CDR2 YFSETQ. Here the CDR3 DNA reads TGCGCCAGCAGCAGGGGGACTAGCGGGGGTCACGAGCAGTACTTC. Protein: CASSRGTSGGHEQYF.

This clonotype was counted only a few times. The V and J genes are TRBV12-3 or TRBV12-4 and TRBJ2-7; D may be TRBD2 (6 bases). CDR3 size: 15 residues. Trimming removed 6 bases from V and 4 bases from J, with 19 bases in between. The CDR3 bases are TGTGCCAGCAGGGGTGCGGGGACCGGGCCTTACGAGCAGTACTTC. Translating it yields CASRGAGTGPYEQYF.

The chain is built from TRBV20-1 and TRBJ2-7; D possibly corresponds to TRBD1 (6 bases). The CDR3 contains 15 residues. The germline CDR1 and CDR2 sequences are DFQATT and SNEGSKA (reference sequence). The germline V and J ends were trimmed by 4 bases and 0 bases, with 16 bases remaining between them. CDR3 residues: CSATVTGPSSYEQYF. As DNA, the CDR3 is TGCAGTGCTACAGTGACAGGTCCGAGCTCCTACGAGCAGTACTTC.

This clonotype was observed a few times. The chain recombines TRBV18 with TRBJ2-7; TRBD1 or TRBD2 may be the D gene (5 bases each). The ends were cut back, 3 bases at V and 4 bases at J, with 10 bases in the middle. The CDR3 has 13 amino acids. Looked up from germline, CDR1 is KGHSH and CDR2 is LQKENI. This chain's CDR3 is CASSPWDRYEQYF. As DNA, the CDR3 is TGTGCCAGCTCACCGTGGGACCGTTACGAGCAGTACTTC.

This clonotype was seen at least ten times. The chain couples TRBV5-1 to TRBJ2-1; D remains unclear. The V and J ends lost 0 bases and 1 base respectively, with 11 bases between them. Germline V gene data show CDR1 as SGHRS and CDR2 as YFSETQ. CDR3 length: 16 residues. In nucleotides, the CDR3 is TGCGCCAGCAGCTTGGGTCCGGCTTTTTCCTACAATGAGCAGTTCTTC. This gives the protein CASSLGPAFSYNEQFF.

The V gene is TRBV6-6, the J gene TRBJ2-1; D ambiguous. Germline V gene sequence: CDR1 MNHNY, CDR2 SVGAGI (reference sequence). This CDR3 is built from 13 residues. V lost 3 bases to trimming and J lost 6 bases, with 9 bases between them. CDR3 protein: CASSYRDLNEQFF. The CDR3 region has the DNA TGTGCCAGCAGTTATCGAGACCTCAATGAGCAGTTCTTC.

At least ten counts were recorded for this clonotype. The rearrangement uses TRBV12-3 or TRBV12-4 and TRBJ1-1, with 7 bases matching TRBD1. The J segment lost 4 bases and the V segment lost 5 bases, leaving 10 bases of the junction unmatched. This CDR3 has 15 residues. DNA of the CDR3: TGTGCCAGCAGTAGAAGAAGGGGGCAGGGCACTGAAGCTTTCTTT. It specifies CASSRRRGQGTEAFF.

The genes are TRBV6-1 and TRBJ2-5; the D gene could be TRBD1 or TRBD2 (5 bases each). The germline V gene encodes CDR1 MNHNS and CDR2 SASEGT. This CDR3 contains 16 residues. Trimming left V 6 bases short and J 3 bases short, with 20 bases between. In DNA form, the CDR3 reads TGTGCCAGCAGACGAACCGGGGCGCCGAGGGAAGAGACCCAGTACTTC. Translated: CASRRTGAPREETQYF.

The chain carries TRBV12-3 or TRBV12-4 and TRBJ2-1; the D is unclear. The CDR3 loop spans 14 amino acids. V shed 5 bases and J shed 8 bases, with 16 bases lying between them. The CDR3 spells CASSPQSTGYEQFF. For the CDR3, the DNA is TGTGCCAGCAGTCCCCAATCAACGGGCTATGAGCAGTTCTTC.

This clonotype turned up a few times. This chain links TRBV24-1 with TRBJ2-7; D is ambiguous. Deletions cut 1 base from V and 6 bases from J, with 3 bases between. Germline V gives CDR1 KGHDR, CDR2 SFDVKD. This CDR3 region has 11 residues. In DNA, the CDR3 is TGTGCCACCAGTGATTTAGGCGAGCAGTACTTC. Amino acid sequence: CATSDLGEQYF.

This clonotype was seen more than once but under ten times. This chain joins TRBV15 and TRBJ2-1, with 7 bases lining up with TRBD1. The V and J ends lost 4 bases and 4 bases, in that order; junction bases with no gene match: 7. CDR3 length: 15 amino acids. The germline V gene encodes CDR1 LNHNV and CDR2 YYDKDF (reference sequence). The CDR3 sequence is CATSTVPRGYNEQFF. The CDR3 DNA reads TGTGCCACCAGCACAGTACCCAGGGGGTACAATGAGCAGTTCTTC.